The 18 T cell receptor beta chains below all came from one sample that was sequenced in a study of blood T cell repertoires in COVID-19. Sequenced by immunoSEQ multiplex PCR; TCRdb stores in-frame clones only, minus some. The repertoire holds approximately 260,000 clones, with under 90% as singletons. Sequenced input: PBMCs or T cells enriched from blood (not recorded which). These receptor sequences come from a woman in her fifties or sixties who had recovered from COVID-19.

Many counts were recorded for this clone. The rearrangement links TRBV2 to TRBJ2-2, with unresolved D. V gave up 4 bases and J gave up 3 bases, with 12 bases separating them. The CDR3 spans 15 residues. Germline V gives CDR1 SNHLY, CDR2 FYNNEI. This CDR3 is CASSGVSSYTGELFF. The CDR3 DNA is TGTGCCAGCAGTGGAGTGTCTAGTTACACCGGGGAGCTGTTTTTT.

This sequence joins TRBV29-1 and TRBJ1-4; TRBD1 might be the D (6 bases). The CDR3 has 13 residues. The V gene's germline CDR1 is SQVTM and CDR2 ANQGSEA. V was trimmed by 4 bases and J by 4 bases, leaving 10 bases between them. Here the CDR3 reads CSVVPRGNEKLFF. The CDR3 DNA follows: TGCAGCGTTGTCCCCAGGGGTAATGAAAAACTGTTTTTT.

CDR3 DNA sequence: TGTGCCAGCAGGGTAGCGGGAGGGGCCAATGAGCAGTTCTTC. As protein: CASRVAGGANEQFF. J is TRBJ2-1 and V is TRBV6-5, with 11 bases aligning to TRBD2. The CDR3 spans 14 residues. V shed 6 bases, J shed 6 bases, and the junction held 4 bases outside the gene matches. CDR1 MNHEY and CDR2 SVGAGI come from the germline V gene.

The genes are TRBV18 and TRBJ1-5; possibly TRBD1 for D (5 bases). The CDR3 is 14 residues long. Germline V CDR1 and CDR2: KGHSH, LQKENI. V lost 2 bases, J lost 7 bases, and 12 bases lay in between. The CDR3 loop is CASSPDPAGQPQHF. The DNA of the CDR3 is TGTGCCAGCTCACCAGATCCAGCAGGGCAGCCCCAGCATTTT.

The genes are TRBV9 and TRBJ2-5; no firm D call. The CDR3 is 15 residues long. The V gene lost 0 bases and the J gene lost 2 bases, with 11 bases spanning the gap. Per the germline V gene, CDR1 is SGDLS and CDR2 is YYNGEE. CDR3 sequence reads: CASSVDRQAQETQYF. The CDR3 DNA sequence: TGTGCCAGCAGCGTAGATCGTCAGGCACAAGAGACCCAGTACTTC.

The chain carries TRBV11-3 and TRBJ2-3; D not certain. This CDR3 is built from 14 residues. CDR1 is SGHNT, CDR2 YENEEA, per germline. V dropped 5 bases and J dropped 0 bases, with 9 bases sitting between them. The CDR3 sequence is CASSLSGSTDTQYF. CDR3 in DNA: TGTGCCAGCAGCCTCTCCGGTAGCACAGATACGCAGTATTTT.

The CDR3 DNA is TGTGCCAGCAGCCAACAGGGGCCCTCTGGAAACACCATATATTTT. Translating gives CASSQQGPSGNTIYF. J is TRBJ1-3 and V is TRBV28, with TRBD1 identical over 7 bases. Germline CDR1 reads MDHEN; CDR2 reads SYDVKM. V lost 6 bases to trimming and J lost 0 bases; unmatched junction nucleotides: 5. This CDR3 is 15 amino acids long.

The V gene is TRBV28, the J gene TRBJ1-5, with D perhaps matching TRBD1 (5 bases). The CDR3 consists of 14 residues. Per the germline V gene, CDR1 is MDHEN and CDR2 is SYDVKM. Trimming removed 3 bases at V and 4 bases at J, with 10 bases between. CDR3: CASSLESGNQPQHF. In DNA, the CDR3 is TGTGCCAGCAGTTTGGAGTCAGGGAATCAGCCCCAGCATTTT.

This chain uses TRBV7-9 with TRBJ1-1; D gene unclear. V was cut by 1 base and J by 12 bases, with 15 bases left in between. Germline V gene lookup returns CDR1 SEHNR and CDR2 FQNEAQ (reference sequence). This CDR3 spans 13 amino acids. Here the CDR3 reads CASSLVGVGESFF. CDR3 bases: TGTGCCAGCAGCTTAGTGGGAGTCGGCGAATCTTTCTTT.

CDR3: CASSLGPLTDTQYF. As DNA, the CDR3 is TGCGCCAGCAGCTTGGGGCCTCTCACAGATACGCAGTATTTT. J is TRBJ2-3 and V is TRBV5-1; D gene unclear. The CDR3 extends over 14 amino acids. The V and J ends lost 0 bases and 2 bases respectively, with 7 bases between them. In germline, CDR1 is SGHRS, CDR2 YFSETQ.

The V gene is TRBV27, the J gene TRBJ1-5; D is perhaps TRBD1 (5 bases). Germline V gene sequence: CDR1 MNHEY, CDR2 SMNVEV (reference sequence). Trimming removed 3 bases from V and 6 bases from J, with 9 bases in between. The CDR3 spans 13 residues. CDR3 amino acids: CASSFGGVQPQHF. Here the CDR3 DNA reads TGTGCCAGCAGTTTTGGGGGGGTTCAGCCCCAGCATTTT.

J is TRBJ1-3 and V is TRBV3-1 (or the pseudogene TRBV3-2); a weak D match, TRBD1 (5 bases). The germline CDR1 and CDR2 sequences are LGHDT and YNNKEL (reference sequence). The V gene lost 3 bases and the J gene lost 11 bases, with 20 bases spanning the gap. The CDR3 runs 15 residues. The CDR3 sequence: CASSHSNPGTSSIYF. CDR3 DNA sequence: TGTGCCAGCAGCCATTCTAATCCCGGGACTAGCTCCATATATTTT.

The chain couples TRBV15 to TRBJ1-1; 7 positions agree with TRBD1. The CDR3 is 14 amino acids. Germline lookup yields CDR1 LNHNV and CDR2 YYDKDF (reference sequence). Trimming at V came to 2 bases and at J to 4 bases, leaving 4 bases not matched to a gene. CDR3 sequence: CATSRRGLGTEAFF. CDR3 DNA sequence: TGTGCCACCAGCAGAAGGGGGCTTGGCACTGAAGCTTTCTTT.

This rearrangement joins TRBV20-1 to TRBJ2-7, with 7 bases fitting TRBD2. Unmatched junction bases numbered 8, after V lost 3 bases and J lost 3 bases. The germline CDR1 and CDR2 sequences are DFQATT and SNEGSKA (reference sequence). The CDR3 sequence is 14 residues long. This CDR3 reads CSASLRRENYEQYF. The CDR3 coding sequence is TGCAGTGCTAGTTTAAGGCGGGAGAACTACGAGCAGTACTTC.

This sequence joins TRBV10-2 and TRBJ2-1; a weak D match, TRBD1 (5 bases). The germline V and J ends were trimmed by 7 bases and 2 bases, with 6 bases remaining between them. This CDR3 comprises 12 residues. Per germline, CDR1 WSHSY and CDR2 SAAADI. CDR3 nucleotide sequence: TGCGCCAGCAAGGGGACCTACAATGAGCAGTTCTTC. Translating gives CASKGTYNEQFF.

The chain joins TRBV7-9 to TRBJ2-5; D uncertain. V lost 3 bases to trimming and J lost 2 bases, with 13 bases between them. The germline V gene encodes CDR1 SEHNR and CDR2 FQNEAQ (reference sequence). This CDR3 spans 15 amino acids. The chain's CDR3 is CASSLRQHGQETQYF. CDR3 sequence (DNA): TGTGCCAGCAGCTTGAGGCAGCATGGACAAGAGACCCAGTACTTC.

This sequence joins TRBV13 and TRBJ2-7; possible D gene TRBD1, 6 bases. The CDR3 is made up of 15 amino acids. V lost 6 bases and J lost 0, with 15 bases in between. From germline, CDR1 is PRHDT and CDR2 FYEKMQ (reference sequence). The CDR3 protein is CASRNRDIHSYEQYF. The CDR3 nucleotides read TGTGCCAGCAGAAACCGGGACATCCACTCCTACGAGCAGTACTTC. Using reference TRBV13 and TRBJ2-7 for the parts outside the CDR3, the full variable domain is AAGVIQSPRHLIKEKRETATLKCYPIPRHDTVYWYQQGPGQDPQFLISFYEKMQSDKGSIPDRFSAQQFSDYHSELNMSSLELGDSALYFCASRNRDIHSYEQYFGPGTRLTVT.

The chain couples TRBV11-2 to TRBJ2-1; D is perhaps TRBD2 (6 bases). Trimming shortened V by 4 bases and J by 10 bases, and 20 bases separated the two germline ends. This CDR3 is 15 amino acids long. Germline V gene lookup returns CDR1 SGHAT and CDR2 FQNNGV. In nucleotides, the CDR3 is TGTGCCAGCAGCTACGGGACTCTCTTGGGGTTCGAGCAGTTCTTC. This gives the protein CASSYGTLLGFEQFF.